A selection of T cell receptor beta chains follows, all from one sample in a study of a mutant IDH1 vaccine in newly diagnosed glioma. The assay was immunoSEQ multiplex PCR, and TCRdb's table has in-frame clones only and misses some. Of 30,000 to 40,000 clones listed, roughly three quarters are singletons. The specimen comprised PBMCs, sampled from a glioma patient treated with radiotherapy, temozolomide or both. The receptor set was obtained from a man aged 40-55 years with glioma. Some clones in this sample may be carry-over from other donors' samples. CDR3s include the opening cysteine and the closing phenylalanine or tryptophan. D genes are given only for firm matches. Clone size is not always given. Where it is, it says once, few, many or a class for expanded clones.

V	size	D	J	DNA	CDR3
TRBV4-1	once	NA	TRBJ2-3	TGCGCCAGCAGCCAAGAGCGTGAGCCAGATACGCAGTATTTT	CASSQEREPDTQYF
TRBV18	NA	NA	TRBJ1-1	TGTGCCAGCTCCCTTGGGGGGGCGGCCACTGAAGCTTTCTTT	CASSLGGAATEAFF
TRBV7-6	NA	NA	TRBJ2-7	TGTGCCAGCAGCTTAGACCCCACGAAGAGCTCCTACGAGCAGTACTTC	CASSLDPTKSSYEQYF
TRBV7-9	NA	NA	TRBJ1-5	TGTGCCAGCAGCTTACCCGGGAACCAGCCCCAGCATTTT	CASSLPGNQPQHF
TRBV7-3	NA	NA	TRBJ2-1	TGTGCCAGCAGCTTAATGTCCTACAATGAGCAGTTCTTC	CASSLMSYNEQFF
TRBV6-5	NA	NA	TRBJ1-1	TGTGCCAGCAGTTACTCGGTGGGGACTGAAGCTTTCTTT	CASSYSVGTEAFF
TRBV29-1	NA	TRBD1	TRBJ1-3	TGCAGCGTTTGGGGACAGGGAGGAAACACCATATATTTT	CSVWGQGGNTIYF
TRBV5-4	NA	NA	TRBJ2-5	TGTGCCAGCAGCTTGATGGGGGCGGAGACCCAGTACTTC	CASSLMGAETQYF
TRBV5-1	NA	NA	TRBJ1-4	TGCGCCAGCAGCTTGTCAGGGGCGCCAACTAATGAAAAACTGTTTTTT	CASSLSGAPTNEKLFF
TRBV6-5	few	NA	TRBJ2-1	TGTGCCAGCAGTTCCCCGCAGAGGGTAGGGTACAATGAGCAGTTCTTC	CASSSPQRVGYNEQFF
TRBV19	NA	NA	TRBJ1-1	TGTGCCAGTAGTCCCCTGAGGGGGGGGAACACTGAAGCTTTCTTT	CASSPLRGGNTEAFF
TRBV10-2	few	NA	TRBJ1-1	TGCGCCAGTGAGAGGGGCACAGGGAACACTGAAGCTTTCTTT	CASERGTGNTEAFF
TRBV7-7	NA	TRBD1	TRBJ2-1	TGTGCTAGCAGCTTAGGGGACAGGGCGGGTGAGCAGTTCTTC	CASSLGDRAGEQFF
TRBV6-1	NA	NA	TRBJ2-7	TGTGCCAGCGCTTTTGGGGGCGCCTACGAGCAGTACTTC	CASAFGGAYEQYF
TRBV5-4	few	TRBD2	TRBJ2-3	TGTGCCAGCAGCTTGTCTCTAGCGGGGGGTTATAGCACAGATACGCAGTATTTT	CASSLSLAGGYSTDTQYF
TRBV6-5	NA	TRBD1	TRBJ1-4	TGTGCCAGCAGTAGGCGACAGGGGCAAGGTGAAAAACTGTTTTTT	CASSRRQGQGEKLFF
TRBV1	NA	NA	TRBJ2-6	TGCACCAGCAGTGGTAAAAGTTTGTGCACACGGGCCAACGTCCTGACTTTC	CTSSGKSLCTRANVLTF
TRBV6-5	NA	NA	TRBJ1-2	TGTGCCAGCAGTTACTCACCCCTTAACTATGGCTACACCTTC	CASSYSPLNYGYTF
TRBV29-1	NA	NA	TRBJ2-3	TGCAGCGTTGCGTCAAGCACAGATACGCAGTATTTT	CSVASSTDTQYF
TRBV30	NA	NA	TRBJ2-1	TGTGCCTGGAGTCCCCCGGGCAGTTGGAGAAATGAGCAGTTCTTC	CAWSPPGSWRNEQFF
TRBV5-1	once	NA	TRBJ1-1	TGCGCCAGCAGAAAACAACATGAGACAATAGAAGCTTTCTTT	CASRKQHETIEAFF
TRBV2	NA	TRBD1	TRBJ1-6	TGTGCCAGCAGAAAGACAGGGGCGGGTATTAATTCACCCCTCCACTTT	CASRKTGAGINSPLHF
TRBV29-1	once	TRBD1	TRBJ2-7	TGCAGCGTTGAAGGCGGGACAGGGGGGAGCTACGAGCAGTACTTC	CSVEGGTGGSYEQYF
TRBV6-5	NA	NA	TRBJ2-2	TGTGCCAGCAGTTACTGGGCTCGCGGACCCGGGGAGCTGTTTTTT	CASSYWARGPGELFF
TRBV27	NA	NA	TRBJ1-2	TGTGCCAGCAGGGAGAGGGGGGACCGTCTTATTGGCTACACCTTC	CASRERGDRLIGYTF
TRBV5-6	NA	NA	TRBJ1-5	TGTGCCAGCAGCTTTAAGGAGAGGGGGTACCAGCATTTT	CASSFKERGYQHF
TRBV29-1	NA	NA	TRBJ2-7	TGCAGCGTTGCGGAGGGGGGGAGGTACGAGCAGTACTTC	CSVAEGGRYEQYF
TRBV7-2	NA	NA	TRBJ1-2	TGTGCCAGCAGACGCGCGGGGGGGGTCTATGGCTACACCTTC	CASRRAGGVYGYTF
TRBV5-4	NA	NA	TRBJ2-7	TGTGCCAGCAGCTTTACAGGGGGGGGTGCGGAGCAGTACTTC	CASSFTGGGAEQYF
TRBV10-2	NA	NA	TRBJ2-7	TGCGCCAGCACCGACCACCGGGGCCTCAGAGGAGGGGAGCAGTACTTC	CASTDHRGLRGGEQYF
TRBV30	once	NA	TRBJ1-1	TGTGCCTGGACCCCCTCGGATGAAGCTTTCTTT	CAWTPSDEAFF
TRBV29-1	NA	TRBD1	TRBJ2-2	TGCAGCGCTAAGGACAGGGCGAACACCGGGGAGCTGTTTTTT	CSAKDRANTGELFF
TRBV6-1	NA	TRBD2	TRBJ2-7	TGTGCCAGCAGCTCCAGGACGGGAGGCTACGAGCAGTACTTC	CASSSRTGGYEQYF
TRBV6-5	NA	NA	TRBJ2-3	TGTGCCAGCAGTTTCGGGGGCCCCACAGATACGCAGTATTTT	CASSFGGPTDTQYF
TRBV5-1	NA	TRBD1	TRBJ2-7	TGCGCCAGCAGCCCGGGGACAGGGCCGACCTACGAGCAGTACTTC	CASSPGTGPTYEQYF
TRBV30	NA	NA	TRBJ2-7	TGTGCCTGGAGTGTAAATGGGTACGAGCAGTACTTC	CAWSVNGYEQYF
TRBV2	NA	TRBD2	TRBJ2-2	TGTGCCAGCAGTGAACTAGCGGGGGGGACCGGGGAGCTGTTTTTT	CASSELAGGTGELFF